The source of this T cell receptor beta chain is a study of blood T cell repertoires in COVID-19. As for the study in general: In each case, the material was cDNA or gDNA derived from T cells, B-cell-depleted T cells, or PBMCs.

Authors' data handling: Researchers report that nucleated cell counts were estimated from reference gene primer amplification. Libraries were prepared by immunoSEQ multiplex PCR; TCRdb keeps only in-frame clonotypes and omits some of them. That table furnishes V, J and clone size, whereas the DNA furnished D and trimming. Of under 150,000 clones in the sample, approximately 80% were seen once. This clone appeared a single time. Germline V lookup: CDR1 SGHAT, CDR2 FQNNGV. Unmatched junction bases numbered 4, after V lost 5 bases and J lost 2 bases. This CDR3 has 14 residues. The sequenced sample consisted of peripheral blood. The rearrangement uses TRBV11-2 and TRBJ1-2; 8 nucleotides agree with TRBD1. This clonotype originated in a man aged 70-80 years with acute or convalescent COVID-19. CDR3 region: CASSPRQGNYGYTF. The CDR3 DNA reads TGTGCCAGCAGCCCGAGACAGGGGAACTATGGCTACACCTTC. Using reference TRBV11-2 and TRBJ1-2 for the parts outside the CDR3, the full variable domain is EAGVAQSPRYKIIEKRQSVAFWCNPISGHATLYWYQQILGQGPKLLIQFQNNGVVDDSQLPKDRFSAERLKGVDSTLKIQPAKLEDSAVYLCASSPRQGNYGYTFGSGTRLTVV.